This is a list of T cell receptor beta chains from one sample in a study of OX40 agonist ivuxolimab in advanced cancers. The data were produced by immunoSEQ multiplex PCR, yet TCRdb's version contains in-frame clones alone and is incomplete. The sample has some 35,000 clones, about 78% seen once. Source: CD4+ or CD8+ T cells sorted from blood, taken in a trial of the OX40 agonist ivuxolimab. These receptors originate from an adult with an advanced solid tumor such as melanoma, head and neck, liver or kidney cancer. The CDR3 runs from the conserved cysteine through the conserved F or W. A D gene is named only where the DNA matches it firmly. Some rows mark clone size as missing; the rest say once, few, many or name a class of expanded clone.

13	.	TRBV13	.	TRBJ2-5	CASSPPPPETQYF	TGTGCCAGCAGCCCACCCCCCCCAGAGACCCAGTACTTC
15	.	TRBV4-1	.	TRBJ1-2	CASSQEPFVENGYTF	TGCGCCAGCAGCCAAGAGCCCTTTGTGGAAAATGGCTACACCTTC
15	TRBD1	TRBV4-1	once	TRBJ2-5	CASSQAQGASETQYF	TGCGCCAGCAGCCAGGCCCAGGGGGCGAGCGAGACCCAGTACTTC
15	TRBD1	TRBV4-1	.	TRBJ2-5	CASSQGTGGRETQYF	TGCGCCAGCAGCCAGGGGACAGGGGGCAGGGAGACCCAGTACTTC
12	.	TRBV4-3	.	TRBJ1-2	CASSQDPGGYTF	TGCGCCAGCAGCCAAGATCCAGGGGGCTACACCTTC
18	.	TRBV28	.	TRBJ2-4	CASSWEIVRGGDKNIQYF	TGTGCCAGCAGCTGGGAAATAGTCAGAGGCGGGGACAAAAACATTCAGTACTTC
16	TRBD2	TRBV9	few	TRBJ2-7	CASSVSGRESSYEQYF	TGTGCCAGCAGCGTGAGCGGGAGGGAGAGCTCCTACGAGCAGTACTTC
15	.	TRBV19	.	TRBJ2-3	CASSPGAGGTDTQYF	TGTGCCAGTAGCCCAGGGGCAGGCGGCACAGATACGCAGTATTTT
14	TRBD1	TRBV28	.	TRBJ1-1	CASIEQGLRTEAFF	TGTGCCAGCATTGAACAGGGGCTAAGGACTGAAGCTTTCTTT
14	TRBD2	TRBV7-3	.	TRBJ2-1	CASSQTSGGNEQFF	TGTGCCAGCAGCCAGACTAGCGGGGGCAATGAGCAGTTCTTC
13	.	TRBV4-1	few	TRBJ2-7	CASSQTGRYEQYF	TGCGCCAGCAGCCAAACAGGAAGATACGAGCAGTACTTC
14	TRBD1	TRBV7-9	.	TRBJ2-5	CASRLQGARETQYF	TGTGCCAGCAGGTTACAGGGGGCCCGCGAGACCCAGTACTTC
16	TRBD1	TRBV7-9	few	TRBJ1-4	CASSPTQGGANEKLFF	TGTGCCAGCAGCCCCACGCAGGGGGGAGCTAATGAAAAACTGTTTTTT
20	TRBD2	TRBV6-1	.	TRBJ2-1	CASSEVGRTSGRARKDEQFF	TGTGCCAGCAGTGAAGTAGGTAGGACTAGCGGGAGGGCACGGAAAGATGAGCAGTTCTTC
14	TRBD1	TRBV13	.	TRBJ1-1	CASSSTGTNTEAFF	TGTGCCAGCAGCTCGACAGGGACTAACACTGAAGCTTTCTTT
17	.	TRBV15	.	TRBJ2-1	CATSRDRPASSYNEQFF	TGTGCCACCAGCAGAGATCGGCCGGCTAGCTCCTACAATGAGCAGTTCTTC
15	.	TRBV29-1	once	TRBJ1-2	CSVFGEGQPTLGYTF	.
14	.	TRBV5-1	.	TRBJ2-2	CASSRNPDTGELFF	TGCGCCAGCAGCAGAAACCCGGACACCGGGGAGCTGTTTTTT
14	TRBD1	TRBV9	many	TRBJ1-5	CASSGQGGNQPQHF	TGTGCCAGCAGCGGACAGGGAGGCAATCAGCCCCAGCATTTT
14	.	TRBV7-8	few	TRBJ1-1	CASSLTASLTEAFF	TGTGCCAGCAGCTTAACGGCAAGTCTTACTGAAGCTTTCTTT
17	.	TRBV11-2	.	TRBJ1-1	CASSLGLPYGVNTEAFF	TGTGCCAGCAGCTTGGGGCTACCGTACGGTGTGAACACTGAAGCTTTCTTT
14	.	TRBV28	.	TRBJ1-2	CASSLGGGFYGYTF	TGTGCCAGCAGTTTAGGTGGAGGGTTCTATGGCTACACCTTC
14	.	TRBV7-2	.	TRBJ1-1	CASSLALGGTEAFF	TGTGCCAGCAGCTTAGCTCTCGGGGGCACTGAAGCTTTCTTT
17	TRBD2	TRBV28	.	TRBJ2-2	CASSLWRLAGGPGELFF	TGTGCCAGCAGTTTATGGAGGCTAGCGGGAGGGCCCGGGGAGCTGTTTTTT
13	.	TRBV28	.	TRBJ2-1	CASRPIQGYEQFF	TGTGCCAGCAGGCCAATTCAGGGCTATGAGCAGTTCTTC
16	TRBD2	TRBV5-4	.	TRBJ2-5	CASSQGGGRAQETQYF	TGTGCCAGCAGCCAGGGTGGCGGGAGGGCCCAAGAGACCCAGTACTTC
14	.	TRBV7-6	.	TRBJ2-7	CASSMDRTPYEQYF	TGTGCCAGCAGCATGGACAGAACTCCCTACGAGCAGTACTTC
14	.	TRBV10-3	.	TRBJ2-7	CAISAGRAGYEQYF	TGTGCCATCAGTGCCGGCAGGGCGGGTTACGAGCAGTACTTC
13	.	TRBV27	.	TRBJ2-7	CASSFTGDHEQYF	TGTGCCAGCAGTTTCACTGGGGACCACGAGCAGTACTTC
14	.	TRBV9	once	TRBJ1-5	CASSVGWSNQPQHF	TGTGCCAGCAGCGTAGGCTGGAGCAATCAGCCCCAGCATTTT
16	.	TRBV6-5	.	TRBJ2-5	CASSYSQVPGKETQYF	TGTGCCAGCAGTTACTCGCAGGTACCAGGGAAGGAGACCCAGTACTTC
16	TRBD2	TRBV5-4	.	TRBJ2-2	CASSPSSGGVIGELFF	TGTGCCAGCAGCCCATCTAGCGGGGGGGTCATCGGGGAGCTGTTTTTT